This is a list of T cell receptor beta chains from one sample in a study of cytomegalovirus exposure and HLA in healthy donors. Sequenced by immunoSEQ multiplex PCR; TCRdb stores in-frame clones only, minus some. Among under 200,000 clones listed, approximately 86% were seen once. Sequenced material: PBMCs. These TCRs come from a young woman in good health and CMV-seronegative. CDR3s include the opening cysteine and the closing phenylalanine or tryptophan. A D gene is named only where the DNA matches it firmly. Rows may omit the clone size; those that give it use once, few, many or a size class.

J	D	V	size	DNA	CDR3
TRBJ1-2	TRBD1	TRBV19	.	TGTGCCAGTTCCCAGGGGGGAGGATATGGCTACACCTTC	CASSQGGGYGYTF
TRBJ2-3	.	TRBV27	.	TGTGCCAGCAGTATAAGACTAGGAAATACGCAGTATTTT	CASSIRLGNTQYF
TRBJ2-7	TRBD2	TRBV10-3	.	TGTGCCAGCAGTGGACTAGCGGGGGGGCCGCACGAGCAGTACTTC	CASSGLAGGPHEQYF
TRBJ2-5	TRBD2	TRBV5-1	.	TGCGCCAGCAGTATAGGACTAGGATCCATCGTTGAGACCCAGTACTTC	CASSIGLGSIVETQYF
TRBJ1-1	TRBD1	TRBV28	.	TGTGCCAGCGGAACGGGACAGGGTGGCACTGAAGCTTTCTTT	CASGTGQGGTEAFF
TRBJ2-5	TRBD2	TRBV10-3	.	TGTGCCAGCATAGCGGGGAGAGGAGAGGCCCAGTACTTC	CASIAGRGEAQYF
TRBJ1-4	.	TRBV5-1	once	TGCGCCAGCAGTTCAAATCCGGGCCCTCGGGGGCTGTTTTTT	CASSSNPGPRGLFF
TRBJ1-2	.	TRBV2	.	TGTGCCAGCAGTGAACGGACGGGCAGGGGCACTGGCTACACCTTC	CASSERTGRGTGYTF
TRBJ2-7	TRBD2	TRBV5-8	.	TGTGCCAGCAGTTTTCTAGCGGCTCTCTCCTACGAGCAGTACTTC	CASSFLAALSYEQYF
TRBJ2-1	.	TRBV11-1	.	TGTGCCAGCAGCTTCGGTGGGACTGTCCACAATGAGCAGTTCTTC	CASSFGGTVHNEQFF
TRBJ2-7	.	TRBV27	.	TGTGCCAGCAGCCTAGACAGAGCCTACGAGCAGTACTTC	CASSLDRAYEQYF
TRBJ1-6	.	TRBV11-2	.	TGTGCCAGCAGTGTGGGGGCTTGGTCACCCCTCCACTTT	CASSVGAWSPLHF
TRBJ2-1	.	TRBV30	.	TGTGCCTGGAGTGTTAATAACAATGAGCAGTTCTTC	CAWSVNNNEQFF
TRBJ2-7	.	TRBV4-1	.	TGCGCCAGCAGCCAAGAGGCGGGGCGGGACGACGAGCAGTACTTC	CASSQEAGRDDEQYF
TRBJ1-5	.	TRBV7-2	once	TGTGCCAGCAGCTTAGAAGGGGTTGGATATAGCAATCAGCCCCAGCATTTT	CASSLEGVGYSNQPQHF
TRBJ1-1	TRBD1	TRBV5-1	.	TGCGCCAGCAGCTCCGAGGGGGCCCTGAACACTGAAGCTTTCTTT	CASSSEGALNTEAFF
TRBJ1-2	.	TRBV4-2	.	TGTGCCAGCAGCCAAGCTGAGAGGGAGATATATGGCTACACCTTC	CASSQAEREIYGYTF
TRBJ2-4	TRBD2	TRBV7-8	.	TGTGCCAGCAGCCCACTAGCGGGAGAGAAAAACATTCAGTACTTC	CASSPLAGEKNIQYF
TRBJ2-7	.	TRBV28	.	TGTGCCAGCAGCTCAGACCGAGCAGGGCCGATCGAGCAGTACTTC	CASSSDRAGPIEQYF
TRBJ2-7	.	TRBV5-6	.	TGTGCCAGCAGCTCGCTTGGTCGGGGTCCGGGGGAGCAGTACTTC	CASSSLGRGPGEQYF
TRBJ2-3	TRBD2	TRBV19	once	TGTGCCAGTAGTATAGCCGGCAGCGGGGCCCTCTCCCGGGATACGCAGTATTTT	CASSIAGSGALSRDTQYF
TRBJ1-2	.	TRBV7-2	.	TGTGCCATATCCTCAACTCCAGGCAGGGCAGGTGGCTACACCTTC	CAISSTPGRAGGYTF
TRBJ2-1	TRBD1	TRBV11-2	.	TGTGCCAGCAGCAGCTGGGACAGGTCGGCGTTCTTC	CASSSWDRSAFF
TRBJ1-5	.	TRBV18	.	TGTGCCAGCTCACCCTGGCCGGGGAATCAGCCCCAGCATTTT	CASSPWPGNQPQHF
TRBJ2-7	.	TRBV5-1	.	TGCGCCAGCAGGCTAGGCTACGAGCAGTACTTC	CASRLGYEQYF
TRBJ2-4	TRBD2	TRBV7-8	.	TGTGCCAGCAGCTTAGATGGGCGGGAGAGAAACATTCAGTACTTC	CASSLDGRERNIQYF
TRBJ2-2	.	TRBV6-5	.	TGTGCCAGCAGTTACAGGCAGGGTGTCGCCGGGGAGCTGTTTTTT	CASSYRQGVAGELFF
TRBJ1-1	.	TRBV19	once	TGTGCCAGTAGTATACGAGCCCCGCAGAACACTGAAGCTTTCTTT	CASSIRAPQNTEAFF
TRBJ1-1	.	TRBV27	.	TGTGCCAGCAGTCCTATTCGGGGGAAGGACACTGAAGCTTTCTTT	CASSPIRGKDTEAFF
TRBJ2-3	TRBD2	TRBV4-1	.	TGCGCCAGCAGCCCGACTAGCCGGAACACAGATACGCAGTATTTT	CASSPTSRNTDTQYF
TRBJ2-1	.	TRBV18	.	TGTGCCAGCTCACCATCCATGGGGCCCTCTCTTGAGCAGTTCTTC	CASSPSMGPSLEQFF